This TCR beta chain comes out of a study of blood T cell repertoires in COVID-19 (dated by TCRdb to 2018 to 2020). Turning to the overall study: Samples covering the acute and convalescent phases of COVID-19 were provided by collaborators in the United States, Italy and Spain. The material from the prospective study consisted of cDNA or gDNA derived from T cells, B-cell-depleted T cells, or PBMCs. Subjects who had been exposed to COVID-19, were actively infected with it, or had recovered from it provided the deeply sampled blood TCRbeta repertoires that made up the dataset. The repertoires were released in a freely available public database meant as a resource for research on the immune response to SARS-CoV-2. Samples were obtained from the ongoing ImmuneRACE study (first 160 participants) and from over 1,000 subjects provided by 6 global collaborators. The sample metadata nearly always contained a de-identified subject ID, COVID-19 status, age in years and sex. HLA class I and class II types, where available, came from metadata supplied by the sample provider rather than from assay-based typing.

This clone was counted a single time. It has no known antigen specificity. Qualities for individual bases were not recorded, and no much larger clone is one base off. Beyond this particular receptor, the publication reports: Clinical and demographic metadata were provided uncurated, with the amount varying by source and participant.

Each collaborating institution followed its own protocols to collect whole blood in K2EDTA tubes. Collaborator samples were shipped for TCRbeta analysis as frozen whole blood, isolated PBMCs, or DNA extracted from either sample type. The immunoSEQ Assay, a bias-controlled multiplex PCR, was used to amplify TCRbeta CDR3 regions from genomic DNA. The paper's processing steps were these. The number of nucleated cells in each sample was estimated by amplification of reference gene primers within the assay. Sequence reads were collapsed and filtered to measure the absolute abundance of every unique TCRbeta CDR3 rearrangement. For each sample, productive Simpson clonality was calculated by taking the square root of Simpson's diversity index across productive rearrangements. Here the immuneACCESS table is served through TCRdb, limited to in-frame sequences with V and J called. Missing clones are a known gap in these copies; in checked studies unresolved V genes cover under half, and the rest lacks a known reason. V, J and clone size reflect that table, while D and trimming were determined from the DNA. The table for this sample lists some 280,000 clones; about nine tenths of them were counted only once. The leading ten clones occupy 3% of the sample.

V and J lose 4 bases and 3 bases, and a span of 20 bases separates them. The CDR3 sequence holds 16 residues, the cysteine and phenylalanine included. Just CDR3 DNA is preserved here, 48 bases in frame from base 1. CDR1 and CDR2, per the germline V gene, are SGDLS and YYNGEE. The chain joins TRBV9 to TRBJ2-7; TRBD1 is a possible D gene, resting on 5 matching bases. Material: peripheral blood. This clonotype originated in a woman in her thirties with active or convalescent COVID-19. Here the CDR3 is given as CASSPRLGQNFYEQYF. The sequence in DNA is TGTGCCAGCAGCCCTCGCCTGGGGCAGAATTTCTACGAGCAGTACTTC.